This entry lists 23 T cell receptor beta chains sequenced from one sample in a study of blood T cell repertoires in COVID-19. Here immunoSEQ multiplex PCR was the method, and the copy in TCRdb shows in-frame clones only, minus some. The sample contains approximately 440,000 clones, about 90% of which appear only once. The sequenced sample was PBMCs or T cells enriched from blood (not recorded which). The receptors were sampled from a man aged 18 to 35 who had recovered from COVID-19.

V gene TRBV6-5 combines with J gene TRBJ1-5; D gene uncertain. The CDR3 totals 15 residues. The V gene's germline CDR1 is MNHEY and CDR2 SVGAGI. V shed 3 bases and J shed 3 bases, with 12 bases lying between them. Here the CDR3 reads CASSYSGSANQPQHF. The CDR3 DNA is TGTGCCAGCAGTTATTCGGGTTCCGCCAATCAGCCCCAGCATTTT.

CDR3 residues: CASSTKMTGKKFGYTF. CDR3 DNA sequence: TGTGCCAGCAGCACCAAGATGACAGGGAAGAAATTTGGCTACACCTTC. V usage is TRBV6-2 or TRBV6-3 and J usage is TRBJ1-2, with 7 nucleotides matching TRBD1. Trimming took 6 bases from V and 7 from J; bases not matched to a gene: 17. Germline-derived CDR1 and CDR2 are MNHEY and SVGEGT. The CDR3 consists of 16 residues.

The rearrangement uses TRBV5-1 and TRBJ1-1, with 8 bases lining up with TRBD1. This CDR3 has 15 residues. Germline-derived CDR1 and CDR2 are SGHRS and YFSETQ. Trimming took 4 bases from V and 1 from J; bases not matched to a gene: 6. CDR3 sequence reads: CASSPGQGWNTEAFF. CDR3 DNA sequence: TGCGCCAGCAGCCCAGGACAGGGCTGGAACACTGAAGCTTTCTTT.

The chain is built from TRBV5-5 and TRBJ2-6, with a weak D call TRBD1 (6 bases). Trimming cost V 5 bases and J 2 bases, with 11 bases left between them. The CDR3 spans 15 residues. In germline, CDR1 is SGHKS, CDR2 YYEKEE (reference sequence). CDR3 DNA: TGTGCCAGCAGTTTTCAGGGGCCTGGGGCCAACGTCCTGACTTTC. Amino acids: CASSFQGPGANVLTF. The variable domain in full, completed from reference TRBV5-5 and TRBJ2-6, reads DAGVTQSPTHLIKTRGQQVTLRCSPISGHKSVSWYQQVLGQGPQFIFQYYEKEERGRGNFPDRFSARQFPNYSSELNVNALLLGDSALYLCASSFQGPGANVLTFGAGSRLTVL.

This clone was seen only a few times. This chain's CDR3 is CASSFRGLAGSTDTQYF. CDR3 DNA: TGTGCCAGCAGTTTTAGGGGACTAGCGGGGAGCACAGATACGCAGTATTTT. The chain combines TRBV27 with TRBJ2-3; the match to TRBD2 covers 13 bases. The V and J ends lost 3 bases and 0 bases, in that order; junction bases with no gene match: 3. The germline CDR1 and CDR2 sequences are MNHEY and SMNVEV (reference sequence). The CDR3 is 17 residues long.

The count of this clone is one. This sequence joins TRBV2 and TRBJ1-2; D is possibly TRBD1 (6 bases). CDR3 length equals 14 residues. CDR1 is SNHLY, CDR2 FYNNEI, per germline. V lost 1 base and J lost 7, with 13 bases in between. The chain's CDR3 is CASSEGRGEFGYTF. The DNA of the CDR3 is TGTGCCAGCAGTGAAGGCAGGGGCGAGTTTGGCTACACCTTC. The whole variable domain, remainder taken from reference TRBV2 and TRBJ1-2, is EPEVTQTPSHQVTQMGQEVILRCVPISNHLYFYWYRQILGQKVEFLVSFYNNEISEKSEIFDDQFSVERPDGSNFTLKIRSTKLEDSAMYFCASSEGRGEFGYTFGSGTRLTVV.

V usage is TRBV7-6 and J usage is TRBJ2-4; D perhaps matches TRBD2 (5 bases). V was clipped by 5 bases and J by 6 bases, with 17 bases between them. CDR3 length equals 15 residues. Germline values: CDR1 SGHVS, CDR2 FNYEAQ. CDR3 in DNA: TGTGCCAGCAGCCCACTAGATTTAGGGTTAAACATTCAGTACTTC. Amino acid sequence: CASSPLDLGLNIQYF.

The chain's CDR3 is CASSPGQARNYGYTF. The CDR3 DNA is TGTGCCAGTAGTCCGGGACAGGCGAGAAACTATGGCTACACCTTC. The rearrangement links TRBV19 to TRBJ1-2, with TRBD1 identical over 8 bases. V lost 5 bases and J lost 2; bases outside the gene matches: 7. CDR1 is LNHDA and CDR2 is SQIVND in the germline V gene (reference sequence). The length of the CDR3 is 15 residues.

The chain employs TRBV19 and TRBJ1-1; tentatively, D is TRBD1 (5 bases). This CDR3 contains 14 residues. The germline gives CDR1 LNHDA, CDR2 SQIVND (reference sequence). V dropped 5 bases and J dropped 0 bases, with 10 bases sitting between them. CDR3 amino acids: CASSPGFVNTEAFF. CDR3 sequence (DNA): TGTGCCAGTAGTCCAGGGTTCGTGAACACTGAAGCTTTCTTT.

This clone was observed once. The CDR3 nucleotides read TGTGCCAGCAGCGTAGGAAACCCCGGGACTAGCGGGGGGGAACGGGAGACCCAGTACTTC. This gives the protein CASSVGNPGTSGGERETQYF. The rearrangement joins TRBV9 to TRBJ2-5; TRBD2 aligns across 16 bases. Unmatched junction bases numbered 13, after V lost 0 bases and J lost 5 bases. Looked up from germline, CDR1 is SGDLS and CDR2 is YYNGEE. The CDR3 spans 20 residues.

The rearrangement links TRBV3-1 (or the pseudogene TRBV3-2) to TRBJ2-3; no clear D gene. The V end lost 1 base, the J end lost 2 bases, and 10 bases lay between the germline ends. The CDR3 is made up of 15 amino acids. Germline V gene data show CDR1 as LGHDT and CDR2 as YNNKEL (reference sequence). CDR3 loop: CASSQGYGFTDTQYF. DNA for the CDR3: TGTGCCAGCAGCCAAGGCTACGGGTTCACAGATACGCAGTATTTT.

This clone was picked up one time. This chain joins TRBV5-1 and TRBJ2-5; the D gene is possibly TRBD1 (5 bases). The CDR3 is made up of 16 amino acids. Germline CDR1 is SGHRS and CDR2 is YFSETQ. V gave up 0 bases and J gave up 4 bases, with 16 bases separating them. CDR3 sequence: CASSLGATGGVETQYF. CDR3 in DNA: TGCGCCAGCAGCTTGGGGGCCACAGGCGGAGTAGAGACCCAGTACTTC. Complete variable domain (other parts from reference TRBV5-1 and TRBJ2-5): KAGVTQTPRYLIKTRGQQVTLSCSPISGHRSVSWYQQTPGQGLQFLFEYFSETQRNKGNFPGRFSGRQFSNSRSEMNVSTLELGDSALYLCASSLGATGGVETQYFGPGTRLLVL.

CDR3 in DNA: TGCGCCAGCACCGTGATCGTGGGGGGGTTCAGTTATAATTCACCCCTCCACTTT. This encodes CASTVIVGGFSYNSPLHF. V is TRBV10-1 and J is TRBJ1-6, with a weak D call TRBD1 (5 bases). Trimming cost V 7 bases and J 4 bases, with 23 bases left between them. There are 18 residues in the CDR3. Germline V CDR1 and CDR2: WNHNN, SYGVQD (reference sequence).

J is TRBJ2-3 and V is TRBV28; TRBD2 matches at 7 bases. V lost 4 bases and J lost 5; bases outside the gene matches: 12. Germline CDR1 and CDR2: MDHEN and SYDVKM. The CDR3 is 16 residues long. CDR3 sequence reads: CASSSRSGISRDTQYF. For the CDR3, the DNA is TGTGCCAGCAGTTCCCGGAGCGGGATCTCGAGAGATACGCAGTATTTT.

V is TRBV7-9 and J is TRBJ2-5; weak D call: TRBD2 (6 bases). Germline V lookup: CDR1 SEHNR, CDR2 FQNEAQ (reference sequence). Deletions cut 5 bases from V and 5 bases from J, with 18 bases between. This CDR3 has 15 residues. CDR3: CASSPAGGNWETQYF. In nucleotides, the CDR3 is TGTGCCAGCAGCCCCGCCGGGGGTAATTGGGAGACCCAGTACTTC.

The chain links TRBV28 to TRBJ1-1; D is undetermined. Germline loops: CDR1 MDHEN, CDR2 SYDVKM. The CDR3 covers 13 residues. Trimming removed 5 bases at V and 3 bases at J, with 10 bases between. The CDR3 here is CASSSLVDTEAFF. CDR3 nucleotide sequence: TGTGCCAGCAGTAGCCTGGTAGACACTGAAGCTTTCTTT.

The genes are TRBV29-1 and TRBJ2-7, with 14 bases matching TRBD2. CDR1 is SQVTM and CDR2 is ANQGSEA in the germline V gene. CDR3 length: 18 amino acids. J lost 4 bases, V lost 3 bases, and 14 bases had no gene match. The CDR3 DNA follows: TGCAGCGTTGAGGGCGCCGGGACTAGCGGGAGAAGTTCTTACGAGCAGTACTTC. Translation gives CSVEGAGTSGRSSYEQYF.

This clone was found once. The V and J genes are TRBV30 and TRBJ1-3; D uncertain. Germline CDR1 and CDR2: GTSNPN and SVGIG (reference sequence). The CDR3 is 15 amino acids. V was shortened by 0 bases and J by 0 bases, with 9 bases between the two germline ends. CDR3 protein: CAWSVRISSGNTIYF. The CDR3, as DNA: TGTGCCTGGAGTGTAAGAATCAGCTCTGGAAACACCATATATTTT. The full variable domain, rest sourced from reference TRBV30 and TRBJ1-3, is SQTIHQWPATLVQPVGSPLSLECTVEGTSNPNLYWYRQAAGRGLQLLFYSVGIGQISSEVPQNLSASRPQDRQFILSSKKLLLSDSGFYLCAWSVRISSGNTIYFGEGSWLTVV.

This sequence joins TRBV10-3 and TRBJ1-1, with a tentative D call TRBD1 (5 bases). Trimming removed 6 bases at V and 1 base at J, with 15 bases between. CDR1 is ENHRY and CDR2 is SYGVKD in the germline V gene. CDR3 length equals 15 residues. The CDR3 DNA reads as TGTGCCATCAGCTCCAGATTTGGGGCGAACACTGAAGCTTTCTTT. Protein: CAISSRFGANTEAFF.

This chain joins TRBV6-4 and TRBJ2-7, with TRBD1 identical over 8 bases. Losses at the gene ends were 2 bases for V and 5 bases for J; bases not matched to a gene: 5. Germline CDR1 is MRHNA and CDR2 is SNTAGT. The CDR3 is 14 residues long. CDR3: CASSDTGGSDEQYF. CDR3 bases: TGTGCCAGCAGTGACACAGGGGGGTCCGACGAGCAGTACTTC.

The chain has TRBV15 and TRBJ1-1, with D possibly matching TRBD1 (5 bases). The CDR3 length is 17 residues. Germline CDR1 and CDR2: LNHNV and YYDKDF (reference sequence). Trimming took 2 bases from V and 4 from J, leaving 20 bases between them. DNA of the CDR3: TGTGCCACCAGCAGAAAAGGGACTTCAAAGTCGGGCACTGAAGCTTTCTTT. Residues: CATSRKGTSKSGTEAFF. Full variable domain (rest looked up from reference TRBV15 and TRBJ1-1): DAMVIQNPRYQVTQFGKPVTLSCSQTLNHNVMYWYQQKSSQAPKLLFHYYDKDFNNEADTPDNFQSRRPNTSFCFLDIRSPGLGDTAMYLCATSRKGTSKSGTEAFFGQGTRLTVV.

DNA of the CDR3: TGTGCCTGGAGTTATCAAGCCGGGGGAGGGTATGGTGAAGCTTTCTTT. Translated, it gives CAWSYQAGGGYGEAFF. The J gene is TRBJ1-1, the V gene TRBV30; TRBD1 is a possible D gene (5 bases). The V gene's germline CDR1 is GTSNPN and CDR2 SVGIG (reference sequence). V lost 2 bases and J 7 bases, leaving 23 bases between the germline ends. The length of the CDR3 is 16 residues.

The V gene is TRBV14, the J gene TRBJ1-6, with 7 nucleotides matching TRBD1. CDR3 length: 15 residues. The junction had 6 bases not matched to a gene; V was cut back by 1 base and J by 9 bases. From germline, CDR1 is SGHDN and CDR2 FVKESK. CDR3 protein: CASSQGRTGFSPLHF. The DNA for the CDR3 is TGTGCCAGCAGCCAAGGGAGGACAGGTTTTTCACCCCTCCACTTT.